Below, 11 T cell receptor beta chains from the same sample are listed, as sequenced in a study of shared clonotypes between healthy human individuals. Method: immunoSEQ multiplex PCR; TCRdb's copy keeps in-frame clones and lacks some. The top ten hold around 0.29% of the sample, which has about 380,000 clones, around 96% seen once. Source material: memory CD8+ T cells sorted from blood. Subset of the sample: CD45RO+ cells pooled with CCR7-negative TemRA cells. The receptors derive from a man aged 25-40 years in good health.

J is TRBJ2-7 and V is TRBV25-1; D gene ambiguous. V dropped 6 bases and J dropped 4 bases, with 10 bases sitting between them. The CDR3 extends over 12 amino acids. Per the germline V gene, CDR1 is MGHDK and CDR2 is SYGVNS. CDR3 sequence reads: CASSLAGYEQYF. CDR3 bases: TGTGCCAGCAGCCTGGCCGGATACGAGCAGTACTTC.

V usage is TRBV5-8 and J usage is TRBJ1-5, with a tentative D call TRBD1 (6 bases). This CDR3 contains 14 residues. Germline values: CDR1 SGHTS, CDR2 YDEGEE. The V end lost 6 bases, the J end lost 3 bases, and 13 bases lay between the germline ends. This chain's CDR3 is CASISRTVNQPQHF. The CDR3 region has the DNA TGTGCCAGCATAAGCCGGACAGTCAATCAGCCCCAGCATTTT.

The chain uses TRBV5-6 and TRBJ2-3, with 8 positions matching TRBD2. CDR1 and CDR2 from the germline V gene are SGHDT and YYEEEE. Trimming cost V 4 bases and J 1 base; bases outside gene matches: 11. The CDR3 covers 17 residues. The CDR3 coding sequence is TGTGCCAGCAGCCTACGAATAGCGGGAAGGGGCACAGATACGCAGTATTTT. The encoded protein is CASSLRIAGRGTDTQYF.

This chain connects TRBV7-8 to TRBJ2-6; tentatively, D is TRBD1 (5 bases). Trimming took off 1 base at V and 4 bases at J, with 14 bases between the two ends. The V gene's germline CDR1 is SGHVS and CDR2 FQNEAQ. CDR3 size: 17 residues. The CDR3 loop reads CASSLGQPVGGANVLTF. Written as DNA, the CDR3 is TGTGCCAGCAGCTTAGGACAGCCCGTCGGGGGGGCCAACGTCCTGACTTTC.

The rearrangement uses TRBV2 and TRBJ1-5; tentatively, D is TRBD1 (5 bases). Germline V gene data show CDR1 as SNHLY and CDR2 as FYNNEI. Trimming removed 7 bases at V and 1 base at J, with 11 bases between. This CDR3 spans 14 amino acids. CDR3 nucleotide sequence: TGTGCCAGCATGGACAACCTGAGCAATCAGCCCCAGCATTTT. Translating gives CASMDNLSNQPQHF.

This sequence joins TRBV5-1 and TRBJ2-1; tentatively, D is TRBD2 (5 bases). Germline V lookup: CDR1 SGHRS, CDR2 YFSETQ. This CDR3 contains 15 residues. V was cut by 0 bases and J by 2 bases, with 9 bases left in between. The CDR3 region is CASSLGPSTYNEQFF. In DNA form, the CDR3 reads TGCGCCAGCAGCTTGGGGCCTAGCACCTACAATGAGCAGTTCTTC.

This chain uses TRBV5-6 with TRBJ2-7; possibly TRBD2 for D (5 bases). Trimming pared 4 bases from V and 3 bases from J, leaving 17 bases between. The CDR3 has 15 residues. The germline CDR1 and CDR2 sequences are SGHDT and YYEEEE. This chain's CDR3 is CASSPGTLHYYEQYF. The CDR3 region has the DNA TGTGCCAGCAGCCCGGGAACGCTCCACTACTACGAGCAGTACTTC.

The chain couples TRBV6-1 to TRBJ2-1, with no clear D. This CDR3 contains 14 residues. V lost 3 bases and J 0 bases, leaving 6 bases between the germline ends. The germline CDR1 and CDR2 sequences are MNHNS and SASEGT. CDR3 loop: CASSDLSSYNEQFF. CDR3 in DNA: TGTGCCAGCAGTGACTTGAGCTCCTACAATGAGCAGTTCTTC.

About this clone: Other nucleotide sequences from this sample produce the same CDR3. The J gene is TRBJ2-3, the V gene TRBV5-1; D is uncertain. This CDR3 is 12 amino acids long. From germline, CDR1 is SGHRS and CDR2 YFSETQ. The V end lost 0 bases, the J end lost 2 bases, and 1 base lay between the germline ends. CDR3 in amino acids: CASSLVTDTQYF. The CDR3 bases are TGCGCCAGCAGCTTGGTCACAGATACGCAGTATTTT.

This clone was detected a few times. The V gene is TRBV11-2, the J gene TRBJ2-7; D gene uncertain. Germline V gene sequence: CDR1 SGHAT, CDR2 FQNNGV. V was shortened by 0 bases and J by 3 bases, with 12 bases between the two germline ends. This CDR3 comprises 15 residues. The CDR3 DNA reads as TGTGCCAGCAGCTTAGATGTAGTGGTGAACTACGAGCAGTACTTC. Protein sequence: CASSLDVVVNYEQYF.

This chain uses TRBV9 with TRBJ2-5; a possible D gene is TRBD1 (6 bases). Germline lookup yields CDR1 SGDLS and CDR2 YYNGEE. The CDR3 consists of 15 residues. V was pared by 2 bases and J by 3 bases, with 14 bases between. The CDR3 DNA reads TGTGCCAGCAGCGTCCAGGGGTGGCACAAAGAGACCCAGTACTTC. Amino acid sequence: CASSVQGWHKETQYF.